What follows are 12 T cell receptor beta chains derived from one specimen sequenced in a study of blood T cells in healthy people across ages. Primed by a sample-barcoded 5' primer and a J-beta primer mix, a second PCR proceeded for roughly 7 to 11 cycles. One entry per CDR3 protein results from TCRdb running MiXCR on the 5' RACE reads. Of approximately 1.5 million distinct CDR3 sequences listed, around 35% are singletons. Sequences were obtained from blood. These TCRs come from a woman between 25 and 40 years old in good health.

This clonotype was seen only a few times. This rearrangement joins TRBV7-9 to TRBJ2-1, with TRBD2 matching over 8 bases. Trimming cost V 5 bases and J 6 bases; bases outside gene matches: 21. Germline V gives CDR1 SEHNR, CDR2 FQNEAQ (reference sequence). This CDR3 is built from 19 residues. The CDR3 DNA reads as TGTGCCAGCAGCGGACTAACGACTAGGAGGGCGGGAGGACGCAATGAGCAGTTCTTC. As protein: CASSGLTTRRAGGRNEQFF. Based on the CDR3 plus reference TRBV7-9 and TRBJ2-1, the full variable domain is DTGVSQNPRHKITKRGQNVTFRCDPISEHNRLYWYRQTLGQGPEFLTYFQNEAQLEKSRLLSDRFSAERPKGSFSTLEIQRTEQGDSAMYLCASSGLTTRRAGGRNEQFFGPGTRLTVL.

The chain has TRBV20-1 and TRBJ2-5; 7 bases are shared with TRBD1. This CDR3 has 14 amino acids. With 5 bases clipped from V and 1 base from J, the junction kept 7 bases outside the gene matches. Germline loops: CDR1 DFQATT, CDR2 SNEGSKA (reference sequence). Here the CDR3 DNA reads TGCAGTGCTGGAACGGGACAGCCCCAAGAGACCCAGTACTTC. Its translation: CSAGTGQPQETQYF.

The V gene is TRBV5-1, the J gene TRBJ2-5, with TRBD2 matching 9 bases. The CDR3 is 17 amino acids. Unmatched junction bases numbered 10, after V lost 4 bases and J lost 0 bases. Germline lookup yields CDR1 SGHRS and CDR2 YFSETQ. For the CDR3, the DNA is TGCGCCAGCAGCCGCGCTTCTAGCGGGAAATACCAAGAGACCCAGTACTTC. Residues: CASSRASSGKYQETQYF.

This clonotype appeared a few times. The chain employs TRBV5-1 and TRBJ2-1; tentative D call: TRBD1 (5 bases). The CDR3 is 14 residues long. V shed 0 bases and J shed 8 bases, with 12 bases lying between them. Germline V gives CDR1 SGHRS, CDR2 YFSETQ. The CDR3 DNA sequence: TGCGCCAGCAGCTTGGAAGGGGCCCTACATGAGCAGTTCTTC. Residues: CASSLEGALHEQFF.

Points on this clonotype: An end of the junction differs from the germline gene, which may be a read error. The chain recombines TRBV7-2 with TRBJ1-5; D is unclear. The CDR3 is 17 amino acids. Germline CDR1 and CDR2: SGHTA and FQGNSA. Written as DNA, the CDR3 is TGTGCCGGCAGCTTAGTACGGGGTAGTACTGGGTCTCAGCCCCAGCATTTT. Encoded protein: CAGSLVRGSTGSQPQHF.

The sample holds a few counts of this clonotype. The chain carries TRBV7-2 and TRBJ2-1, with D maybe TRBD2 (5 bases). The CDR3 runs 14 residues. CDR1 is SGHTA and CDR2 is FQGNSA in the germline V gene. V lost 5 bases and J 4 bases, leaving 12 bases between the germline ends. The CDR3 loop is CASSLLWTYNEQFF. The CDR3 region has the DNA TGTGCCAGCAGCCTTCTATGGACTTACAATGAGCAGTTCTTC.

The chain carries TRBV30 and TRBJ1-4; D remains unclear. There are 10 residues in the CDR3. CDR1 is GTSNPN and CDR2 is SVGIG in the germline V gene (reference sequence). V was pared by 5 bases and J by 7 bases, with 5 bases between. CDR3 sequence reads: CAWGREKLFF. In nucleotides, the CDR3 is TGTGCCTGGGGACGTGAAAAACTGTTTTTT.

The rearrangement uses TRBV6-1 and TRBJ2-6, with TRBD1 matching over 8 bases. V lost 2 bases to trimming and J lost 1 base; unmatched junction nucleotides: 7. CDR1 and CDR2 (germline): MNHNS, SASEGT. The CDR3 loop spans 18 amino acids. The CDR3 sequence: CASSEWTGPISGANVLTF. DNA of the CDR3: TGTGCCAGCAGTGAATGGACAGGGCCAATATCTGGGGCCAACGTCCTGACTTTC.

This clonotype appeared a few times. The chain's CDR3 is CASSYRGATRDSTDTQYF. The CDR3 DNA reads as TGTGCCAGCAGTTACCGCGGGGCCACCAGGGATAGCACAGATACGCAGTATTTT. The genes are TRBV6-5 and TRBJ2-3, with D perhaps TRBD2 (6 bases). CDR3 size: 18 residues. CDR1 and CDR2 from the germline V gene are MNHEY and SVGAGI. Deletions cut 2 bases from V and 0 bases from J, with 18 bases between.

The chain has TRBV10-3 and TRBJ2-5; the match to TRBD2 covers 9 bases. The tail of the sequence fits TRBJ2-7 better, so the J call may be wrong. CDR1 ENHRY and CDR2 SYGVKD come from the germline V gene. The CDR3 covers 14 residues. This chain's CDR3 is CASGGRAGGSEQYF. The CDR3 DNA sequence: TGTGCCAGTGGGGGACGAGCGGGAGGTAGCGAGCAGTACTTC.

J is TRBJ2-7 and V is TRBV5-4; TRBD2 agrees at 10 bases. V was pared by 3 bases and J by 0 bases, with 3 bases of the junction left unmatched. Germline CDR1 is SGHNT and CDR2 is YYREEE (reference sequence). This CDR3 contains 15 residues. Here the CDR3 DNA reads TGTGCCAGCAGCTCAGCGGGAGGGCTCTCCTACGAGCAGTACTTC. Amino acid sequence: CASSSAGGLSYEQYF.

The chain joins TRBV7-9 to TRBJ1-2; 7 positions agree with TRBD1. The CDR3 runs to 17 residues. V gave up 2 bases and J gave up 2 bases; unmatched junction bases: 11. Germline CDR1 is SEHNR and CDR2 is FQNEAQ (reference sequence). The CDR3 reads CASSLSGTALRNYGYTF. The DNA of the CDR3 is TGTGCCAGCAGCTTATCCGGGACAGCCCTCCGGAACTATGGCTACACCTTC.